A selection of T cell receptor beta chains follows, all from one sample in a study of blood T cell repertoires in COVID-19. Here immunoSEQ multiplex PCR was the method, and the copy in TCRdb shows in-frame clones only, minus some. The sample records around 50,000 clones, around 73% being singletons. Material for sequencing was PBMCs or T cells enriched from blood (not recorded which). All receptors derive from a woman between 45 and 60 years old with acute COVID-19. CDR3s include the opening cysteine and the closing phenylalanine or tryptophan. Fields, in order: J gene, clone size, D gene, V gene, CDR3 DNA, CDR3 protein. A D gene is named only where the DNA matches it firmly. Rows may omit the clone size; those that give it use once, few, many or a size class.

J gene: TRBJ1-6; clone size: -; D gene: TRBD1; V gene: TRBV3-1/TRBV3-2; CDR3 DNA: TGTGCCAGCAGCCAGCTCGCAGGGGGCAATTCACCCCTCCACTTT; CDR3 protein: CASSQLAGGNSPLHF
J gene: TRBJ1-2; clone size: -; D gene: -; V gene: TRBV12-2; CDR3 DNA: TGTGCAAGTCGCTTACCGGGACAGGGCTTAGGCTACACCTTC; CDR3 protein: CASRLPGQGLGYTF
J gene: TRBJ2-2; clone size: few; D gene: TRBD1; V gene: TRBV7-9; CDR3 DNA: TGTGCCGGCCAGGGGGCGAACACCGGGGAGCTGTTTTTT; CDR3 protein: CAGQGANTGELFF
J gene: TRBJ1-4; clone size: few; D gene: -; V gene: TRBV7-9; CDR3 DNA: TGTGCCAGCAGCTTAGCGCGGGGGCATCAGGAAAAACTGTTTTTT; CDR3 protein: CASSLARGHQEKLFF
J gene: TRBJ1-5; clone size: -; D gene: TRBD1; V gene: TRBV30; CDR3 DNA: TGTGCCTGGAGTTTAGGAGGGGGCGGTGGCAATCAGCCCCAGCATTTT; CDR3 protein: CAWSLGGGGGNQPQHF
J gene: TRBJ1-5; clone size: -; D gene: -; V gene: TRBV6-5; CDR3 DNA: TGTGCCGCTTCACAGGGCAGGAATCAGCCCCAGCATTTT; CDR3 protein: CAASQGRNQPQHF
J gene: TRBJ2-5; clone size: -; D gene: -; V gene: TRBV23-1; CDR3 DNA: TGCGCCAGCAAGAAGTGGTACAGGGAGACCCAGTACTTC; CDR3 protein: CASKKWYRETQYF
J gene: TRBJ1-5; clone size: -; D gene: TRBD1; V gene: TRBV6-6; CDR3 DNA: TGTGCCAGCAGAGCCGGGACAGGGCACAATCAGCCCCAGCATTTT; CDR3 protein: CASRAGTGHNQPQHF
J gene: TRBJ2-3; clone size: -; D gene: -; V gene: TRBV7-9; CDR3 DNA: TGTGCCAGCAGCTCGTCGGGACTGAGCTTCCAGTATTTT; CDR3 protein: CASSSSGLSFQYF
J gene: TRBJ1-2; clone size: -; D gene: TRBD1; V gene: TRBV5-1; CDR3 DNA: TGCGCCAGCAGCCCGGGACAGGTTAAGGATGGCTACACCTTC; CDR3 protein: CASSPGQVKDGYTF
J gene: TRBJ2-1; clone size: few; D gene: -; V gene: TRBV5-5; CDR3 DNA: TGTGCCAGCAGCCCGGAGAGGAATGAGCAGTTCTTC; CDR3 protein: CASSPERNEQFF
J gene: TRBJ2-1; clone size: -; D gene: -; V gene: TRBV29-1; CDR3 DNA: TGCAGCGTTGATTCGTACACAAGTGAGCAGTTCTTC; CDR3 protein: CSVDSYTSEQFF
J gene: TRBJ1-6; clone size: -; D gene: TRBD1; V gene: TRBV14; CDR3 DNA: TGTGCCAGCAGCCCTCGGACAGGGAGGATCTCCTATAATTCACCCCTCCACTTT; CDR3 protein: CASSPRTGRISYNSPLHF
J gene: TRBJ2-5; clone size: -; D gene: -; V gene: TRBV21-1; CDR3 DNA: TGTGCCAGCAGCCGGGACAGGGGGCCCGAGACCCAGTACTTC; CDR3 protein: CASSRDRGPETQYF
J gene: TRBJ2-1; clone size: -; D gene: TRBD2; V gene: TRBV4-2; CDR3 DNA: TGTGCCAGCAGCCAAGAGTTAGCGGGGGGGTACAATGAGCAGTTCTTC; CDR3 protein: CASSQELAGGYNEQFF
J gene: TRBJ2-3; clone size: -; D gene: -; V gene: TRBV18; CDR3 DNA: TGTGCCAGCTCACCACCGGCAGGATGGGAGAATACGCAGTATTTT; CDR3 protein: CASSPPAGWENTQYF
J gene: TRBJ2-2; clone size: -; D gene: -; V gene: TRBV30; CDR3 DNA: TGTGCCTGGAGTGTACGAGGGGGATTGACCGGGGAGCTGTTTTTT; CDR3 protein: CAWSVRGGLTGELFF
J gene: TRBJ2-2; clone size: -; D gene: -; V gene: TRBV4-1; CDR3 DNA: TGCGCCAGCAGCCAAGAAGTGGCGGTTTGGGGGGGCGTCTCCGGGGAGCTGTTTTTT; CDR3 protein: CASSQEVAVWGGVSGELFF
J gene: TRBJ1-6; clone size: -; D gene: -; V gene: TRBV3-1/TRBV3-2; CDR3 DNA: TGTGCCAGCAGCCAAGGACAGGCCGTTGGTTCACCCCTCCACTTT; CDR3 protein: CASSQGQAVGSPLHF
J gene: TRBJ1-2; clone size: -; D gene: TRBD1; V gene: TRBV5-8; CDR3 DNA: TGTGCCAGCAGCCCCCGGACAGGGGGACTTGGGGGCTATGGCTACACCTTC; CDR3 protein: CASSPRTGGLGGYGYTF
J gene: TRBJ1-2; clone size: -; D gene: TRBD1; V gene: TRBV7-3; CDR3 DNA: TGTGCCAGCAGCCCTGGGCTCGACAGGGCAAACTATGGCTACACCTTC; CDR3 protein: CASSPGLDRANYGYTF
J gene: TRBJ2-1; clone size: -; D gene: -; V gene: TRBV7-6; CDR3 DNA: TGTGCCAGCAGCTTAGGTACAGGGATCTACAATGAGCAGTTCTTC; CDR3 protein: CASSLGTGIYNEQFF
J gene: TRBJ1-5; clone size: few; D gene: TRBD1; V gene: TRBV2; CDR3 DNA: TGTGCCGTCGGACAGGGAGCTTTTAGCAATCAGCCCCAGCATTTT; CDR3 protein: CAVGQGAFSNQPQHF
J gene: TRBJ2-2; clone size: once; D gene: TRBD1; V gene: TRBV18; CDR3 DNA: TGTGCCAGCTCACCTACGGGACAGTACACCGGGGAGCTGTTTTTT; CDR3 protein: CASSPTGQYTGELFF
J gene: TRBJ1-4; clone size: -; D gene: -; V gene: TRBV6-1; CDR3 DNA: TGTGCCAGCAGTGAAAACTTCTTTAGGGGGGGGGAAGAAAAACTGTTTTTT; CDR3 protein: CASSENFFRGGEEKLFF
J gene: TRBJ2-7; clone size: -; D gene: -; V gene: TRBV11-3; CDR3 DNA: TGTGCCAGCAGTGGGACATCCCACGAGCAGTACTTC; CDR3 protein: CASSGTSHEQYF
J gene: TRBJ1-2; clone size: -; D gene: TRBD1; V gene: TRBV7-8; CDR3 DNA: TGTGCCAGCAGCTTAGGCAACACAAACAGGGGGCTAGGTGGCTACACCTTC; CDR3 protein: CASSLGNTNRGLGGYTF
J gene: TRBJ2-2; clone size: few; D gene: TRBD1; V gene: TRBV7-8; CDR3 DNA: TGTGCCAGCAGCTTGAGGGGGGACAGGGAGCACACCGGGGAGCTGTTTTTT; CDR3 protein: CASSLRGDREHTGELFF
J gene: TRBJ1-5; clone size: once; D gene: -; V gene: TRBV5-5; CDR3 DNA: TGTGCCAGCAGCTTGGTAGGGGCCAATCAGCCCCAGCATTTT; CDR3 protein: CASSLVGANQPQHF
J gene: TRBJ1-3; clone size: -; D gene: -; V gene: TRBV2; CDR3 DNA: TGTGCCAGCAGTGGCGGGGGCCGGACCATATATTTT; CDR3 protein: CASSGGGRTIYF
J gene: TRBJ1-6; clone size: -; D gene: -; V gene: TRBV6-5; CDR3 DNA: TGTGCCAGCAGTTACTCACGCGGCCGGGTACCCCTCCACTTT; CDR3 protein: CASSYSRGRVPLHF
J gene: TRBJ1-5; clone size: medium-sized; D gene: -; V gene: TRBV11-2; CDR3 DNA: TGTGCCAGCAGCTTAGGACATAGCAATCAGCCCCAGCATTTT; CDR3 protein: CASSLGHSNQPQHF
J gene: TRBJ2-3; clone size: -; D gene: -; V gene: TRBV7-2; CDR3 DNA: TGTGCCAGCCGACACGGGAGTGGGAGCACAGATACGCAGTATTTT; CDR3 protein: CASRHGSGSTDTQYF
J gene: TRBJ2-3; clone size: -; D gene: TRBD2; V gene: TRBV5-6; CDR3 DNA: TGTGCCAGCAGCTCAACCGGGACTAGCGGGGGGCGGGAGCAGTATTTT; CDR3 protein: CASSSTGTSGGREQYF
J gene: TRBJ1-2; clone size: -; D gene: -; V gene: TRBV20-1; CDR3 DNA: TGCAGTGCTAGAGAAAGCCGGGTCCACACCTTC; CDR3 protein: CSARESRVHTF
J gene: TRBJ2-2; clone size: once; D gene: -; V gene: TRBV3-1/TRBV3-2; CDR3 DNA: TGTGCCAGCAGCCTGGGGCGGTCCGGGGAGCTGTTTTTT; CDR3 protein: CASSLGRSGELFF
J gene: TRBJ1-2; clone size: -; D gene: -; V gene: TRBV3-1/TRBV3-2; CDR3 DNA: TGTGCCAGCCTCAGTTCCCTCTATGGCTACACCTTC; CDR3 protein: CASLSSLYGYTF
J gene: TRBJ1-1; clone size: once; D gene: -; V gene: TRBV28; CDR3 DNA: TGTGCCAGCAGTTTAGGGACTCTTATGAACACTGAAGCTTTCTTT; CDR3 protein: CASSLGTLMNTEAFF
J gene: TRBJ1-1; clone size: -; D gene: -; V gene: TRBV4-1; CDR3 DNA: TGCGCCAGCAGCCAAAACAGGGTCATGAACACTGAAGCTTTCTTT; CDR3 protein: CASSQNRVMNTEAFF
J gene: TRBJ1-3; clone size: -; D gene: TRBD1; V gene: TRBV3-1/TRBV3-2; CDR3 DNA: TGTGCCAGCAGCCAAAGGCGACAGGGGGCCCGAAACACCATATATTTT; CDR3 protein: CASSQRRQGARNTIYF
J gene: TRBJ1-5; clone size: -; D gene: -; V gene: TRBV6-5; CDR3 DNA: TGTGCCAGCACCGACTCGGTACAGCCCCAGCATTTT; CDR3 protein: CASTDSVQPQHF
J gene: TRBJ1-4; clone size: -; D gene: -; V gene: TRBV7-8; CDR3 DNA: TGTGCCAGCAGCCGAATTGTAGCCACTAATGAAAAACTGTTTTTT; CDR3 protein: CASSRIVATNEKLFF
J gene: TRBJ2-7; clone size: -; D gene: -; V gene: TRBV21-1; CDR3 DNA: TGTGCCAGCAGCACGCGGGGCGTTTCCTACGAGCAGTACTTC; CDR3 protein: CASSTRGVSYEQYF
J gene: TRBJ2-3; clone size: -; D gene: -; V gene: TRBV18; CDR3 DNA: TGTGCCAGCTCCGAAACCAGGCGCACAGATACGCAGTATTTT; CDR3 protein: CASSETRRTDTQYF
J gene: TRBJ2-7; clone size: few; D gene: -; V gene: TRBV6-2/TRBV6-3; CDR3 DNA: TGTGCCAGCAGTCGTGACGACAGACTGTACCCCTACGAGCAGTACTTC; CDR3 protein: CASSRDDRLYPYEQYF
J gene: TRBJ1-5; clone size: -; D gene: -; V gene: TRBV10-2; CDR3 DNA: TGCGCCAGCAGCGGCGGGGGCCCTCTGGACCATCAGCCCCAGCATTTT; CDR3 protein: CASSGGGPLDHQPQHF
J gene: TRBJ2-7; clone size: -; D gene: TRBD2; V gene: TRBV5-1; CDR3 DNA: TGCGCCAGCAGCCCTGGACTAGCGGCCTACGAGCAGTACTTC; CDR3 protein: CASSPGLAAYEQYF
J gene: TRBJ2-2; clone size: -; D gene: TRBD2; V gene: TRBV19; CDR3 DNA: TGTGCCAGTAGACCCGGTAGCGGGTCGAACACCGGGGAGCTGTTTTTT; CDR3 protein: CASRPGSGSNTGELFF
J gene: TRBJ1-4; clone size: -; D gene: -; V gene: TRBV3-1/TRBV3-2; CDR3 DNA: TGTGCCAGCAGCCAAGAGGGGAGGAATGAAAAACTGTTTTTT; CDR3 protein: CASSQEGRNEKLFF
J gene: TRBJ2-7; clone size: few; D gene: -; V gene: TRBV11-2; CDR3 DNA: TGTGCCAGCAGCTTAGGCAGCTCCTACGAGCAGTACTTC; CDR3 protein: CASSLGSSYEQYF
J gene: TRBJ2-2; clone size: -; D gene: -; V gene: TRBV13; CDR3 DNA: TGTGCCAGCAGCTACACGAAGGGGCTGAACACCGGGGAGCTGTTTTTT; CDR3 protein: CASSYTKGLNTGELFF
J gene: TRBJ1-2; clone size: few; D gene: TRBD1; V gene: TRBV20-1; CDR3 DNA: TGCAGCTTCCGACAGGGGGAAGGCTACACCTTC; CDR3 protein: CSFRQGEGYTF
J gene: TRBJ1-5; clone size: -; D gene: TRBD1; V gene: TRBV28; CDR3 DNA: TGTGCCAGTGAACAGGGGTTGGATCAGCCCCAGCATTTT; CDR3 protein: CASEQGLDQPQHF
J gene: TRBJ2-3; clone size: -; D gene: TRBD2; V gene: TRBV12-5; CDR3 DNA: TGTGCTAGTGCCCCGGGACTAGCGGGGTTCACAGATACGCAGTATTTT; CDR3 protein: CASAPGLAGFTDTQYF
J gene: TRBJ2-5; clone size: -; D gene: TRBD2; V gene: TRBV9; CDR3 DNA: TGTGCCAGCAGCACTTTTAGCGGGGGATATGAGACCCAGTACTTC; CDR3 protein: CASSTFSGGYETQYF
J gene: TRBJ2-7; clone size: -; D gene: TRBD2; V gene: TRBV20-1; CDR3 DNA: TGCAGTGCTAGTCGGCTAGCGGACTCCTACGAGCAGTACTTC; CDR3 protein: CSASRLADSYEQYF